Listed below are T cell receptor beta chains from one sample, sequenced in a study of cytotoxic CD8 clonotypes in ibrutinib-treated CLL. TCRdb's copy holds only in-frame clones and misses some; the assay was immunoSEQ multiplex PCR. There are approximately 60,000 clones in the sample; 56% occur only once, and roughly 20% lies in the top ten. This specimen was PBMCs, taken after 24 months of ibrutinib treatment. The receptors here all came from a human donor with chronic lymphocytic leukemia. Both conserved end residues are part of each CDR3. D genes are given only for firm matches. Size is stated for part of the rows, as once, few or many counts, or as a class when the clone is expanded.

clone_size d_call j_call v_call cdr3_aa cdr3_nt
NA TRBD2 TRBJ2-7 TRBV19 CASRFKAGGHYEQYF TGTGCCAGTAGGTTTAAGGCGGGAGGCCACTACGAGCAGTACTTC
NA NA TRBJ1-6 TRBV6-5 CASSPRGLGSPLHF TGTGCCAGCAGCCCAAGGGGACTAGGTTCACCCCTCCACTTT
NA NA TRBJ1-5 TRBV5-1 CASSLGVDQPQHF TGCGCCAGCAGCTTGGGGGTGGATCAGCCCCAGCATTTT
few NA TRBJ1-1 TRBV5-1 CASASAGENTEAFF TGCGCCAGTGCCTCCGCCGGGGAAAACACTGAAGCTTTCTTT
few NA TRBJ2-7 TRBV4-1 CASSPRDGLAEQYF TGCGCCAGCAGCCCGCGGGACGGTCTCGCCGAGCAGTACTTC
NA TRBD1 TRBJ2-7 TRBV5-1 CASSFFIRTGEYEQYF TGCGCCAGCAGCTTTTTTATAAGGACAGGGGAATACGAGCAGTACTTC
NA NA TRBJ2-1 TRBV28 CASSLASSEQFF TGTGCCAGCAGTTTAGCTAGCAGTGAGCAGTTCTTC
NA NA TRBJ1-2 TRBV28 CASSWGGMDGYTF TGTGCCAGCAGCTGGGGGGGGATGGATGGCTACACCTTC
few NA TRBJ2-3 TRBV27 CASSFLTGGQDTQYF TGTGCCAGCAGTTTCCTGACCGGGGGTCAAGATACGCAGTATTTT
NA NA TRBJ2-7 TRBV19 CASSIVPFGLYEQYF TGTGCCAGTAGTATAGTACCCTTTGGCTTGTACGAGCAGTACTTC
NA NA TRBJ2-3 TRBV7-6 CASSLAGTSTDTQYF TGTGCCAGCAGCTTAGCTGGGACTAGCACAGATACGCAGTATTTT
once TRBD2 TRBJ2-7 TRBV4-2 CASSQELGSAGDHEQYF TGTGCCAGCAGCCAAGAGTTAGGGTCAGCGGGAGATCACGAGCAGTACTTC
NA NA TRBJ2-1 TRBV7-9 CASSPPFRWGNEQFF TGTGCCAGCAGCCCCCCCTTCCGGTGGGGCAATGAGCAGTTCTTC
many TRBD1 TRBJ1-2 TRBV5-1 CASSGEGTGWGYTF TGCGCCAGCAGCGGAGAGGGGACAGGCTGGGGCTACACCTTC
NA NA TRBJ2-3 TRBV5-1 CASSLAGHTDTQYF TGCGCCAGCAGCTTGGCCGGCCACACAGATACGCAGTATTTT
NA NA TRBJ2-2 TRBV6-1 CASSQLGKLFF TGTGCCAGCAGTCAGTTAGGGAAGCTGTTTTTT
NA NA TRBJ1-2 TRBV5-1 CASSLSTRDIDGYTF TGCGCCAGCAGCCTATCGACCCGGGACATCGATGGCTACACCTTC
NA NA TRBJ1-5 TRBV10-3 CAIKQEGSNQPQHF TGTGCCATCAAGCAAGAGGGGAGCAATCAGCCCCAGCATTTT
many NA TRBJ1-5 TRBV4-1 CASSQVGVGGYQPQHF TGCGCCAGCAGCCAAGTTGGGGTGGGGGGCTATCAGCCCCAGCATTTT
few NA TRBJ2-1 TRBV7-2 CASSTQAQEPKQFF TGTGCCAGCAGCACACAGGCACAGGAGCCTAAGCAGTTCTTC
many TRBD2 TRBJ2-3 TRBV10-3 CAISVSGLAWPSTDTQYF TGTGCCATCAGTGTTTCGGGACTAGCGTGGCCAAGCACAGATACGCAGTATTTT
once TRBD1 TRBJ1-4 TRBV10-3 CAIQGATNEKLFF TGTGCCATCCAGGGGGCAACTAATGAAAAACTGTTTTTT
many NA TRBJ1-1 TRBV20-1 CSASRNTEAFF TGCAGTGCCAGCCGGAACACTGAAGCTTTCTTT
NA NA TRBJ2-1 TRBV5-1 CASSLSVGPGTDEQFF TGCGCCAGCAGCTTGTCGGTGGGGCCCGGAACGGATGAGCAGTTCTTC
NA NA TRBJ1-5 TRBV6-1 CASKLSSDSNQPQHF TGTGCCAGCAAACTCTCTTCAGATAGCAATCAGCCCCAGCATTTT
NA TRBD1 TRBJ1-2 TRBV9 CASSPGQDNYGYTF TGTGCCAGCAGCCCGGGACAGGATAACTATGGCTACACCTTC
few TRBD2 TRBJ2-1 TRBV7-2 CASSLDGLAGVDEQFF TGTGCCAGCAGCTTAGACGGACTAGCGGGAGTAGATGAGCAGTTCTTC
NA NA TRBJ1-5 TRBV6-5 CASSTLGGPQHF TGTGCCAGCAGTACTCTGGGGGGGCCCCAGCATTTT
NA NA TRBJ2-3 TRBV11-2 CASSQGRAGSTDTQYF TGTGCCAGCAGCCAGGGCAGGGCGGGGAGCACAGATACGCAGTATTTT
few NA TRBJ1-4 TRBV28 CASSLRGFGEKLFF TGTGCCAGCAGTTTAAGAGGGTTCGGTGAAAAACTGTTTTTT
NA NA TRBJ1-5 TRBV6-5 CASSGGGSNQPQHF TGTGCCAGCAGTGGGGGCGGTAGCAATCAGCCCCAGCATTTT
NA TRBD2 TRBJ2-5 TRBV28 CATLGGSQETQYF TGTGCCACCCTGGGGGGGTCCCAAGAGACCCAGTACTTC
many NA TRBJ1-2 TRBV2 CASRMAGAGGYTF TGTGCCAGCAGGATGGCAGGGGCCGGGGGCTACACCTTC
medium-sized NA TRBJ2-1 TRBV28 CASSPVKFYNEQFF TGTGCCAGCAGCCCAGTCAAATTCTACAATGAGCAGTTCTTC
NA NA TRBJ1-5 TRBV6-1 CASSEGGRRNQPQHF TGTGCCAGCAGTGAAGGGGGGAGACGCAATCAGCCCCAGCATTTT
NA NA TRBJ2-3 TRBV14 CASSPRISTDTQYF TGTGCCAGCAGCCCCAGAATTAGCACAGATACGCAGTATTTT
few NA TRBJ2-3 TRBV27 CASSLTSRRDTQYF TGTGCCAGCAGTTTGACTTCGAGACGTGATACGCAGTATTTT
NA NA TRBJ2-4 TRBV9 CASSVVEQYF TGTGCCAGCAGCGTCGTGGAACAGTACTTC
NA NA TRBJ1-1 TRBV13 CASSLYANTEAFF TGTGCCAGCAGCTTATATGCGAACACTGAAGCTTTCTTT
NA TRBD2 TRBJ2-2 TRBV5-4 CASSLAPAGEPEELFF TGTGCCAGCAGCTTGGCCCCGGCGGGAGAACCCGAGGAGCTGTTTTTT
NA NA TRBJ2-5 TRBV7-7 CASSLGLSGARETQYF TGTGCCAGCAGCTTAGGTCTGAGCGGAGCTAGAGAGACCCAGTACTTC
few NA TRBJ1-5 TRBV7-9 CASSKAGFGNQPQHF TGTGCCAGCAGCAAAGCGGGGTTTGGCAATCAGCCCCAGCATTTT
NA NA TRBJ1-3 TRBV5-1 CASSLSGNTIYF TGCGCCAGCAGCTTAAGTGGAAACACCATATATTTT
once TRBD1 TRBJ1-2 TRBV5-6 CASSSGQANYGYTF TGTGCCAGCAGCTCGGGACAGGCTAACTATGGCTACACCTTC
few TRBD1 TRBJ1-1 TRBV28 CASSLLGQEAFF TGTGCCAGCAGTCTCCTGGGACAGGAAGCTTTCTTT
few NA TRBJ2-3 TRBV29-1 CSVAGSRTDTQYF TGCAGCGTTGCAGGTAGTCGTACAGATACGCAGTATTTT
NA TRBD1 TRBJ2-1 TRBV5-4 CASSWLQGSEQFF TGTGCCAGCAGCTGGCTACAGGGGAGTGAGCAGTTCTTC
many TRBD2 TRBJ2-2 TRBV11-2 CASSPWTSGGTGELFF TGTGCCAGCAGTCCATGGACTAGCGGGGGGACCGGGGAGCTGTTTTTT
NA NA TRBJ1-6 TRBV30 CAWSVGSALNSPLHF TGTGCCTGGAGTGTAGGGTCAGCCCTTAATTCACCCCTCCACTTT
NA NA TRBJ1-3 TRBV18 CASSPPIRRGLRNTIYF TGTGCCAGCTCACCACCGATCCGCCGGGGCCTGAGAAACACCATATATTTT
NA NA TRBJ1-5 TRBV20-1 CSARRGQPQHF TGCAGTGCCCGGCGAGGGCAGCCCCAGCATTTT
NA NA TRBJ2-7 TRBV10-3 CASTSDQKYEQCF TGTGCCAGCACCTCCGACCAAAAGTACGAGCAGTGCTTC
NA NA TRBJ1-4 TRBV9 CASSVALRAEKLFF TGTGCCAGCAGCGTAGCTCTGAGGGCTGAAAAACTGTTTTTT
NA TRBD1 TRBJ2-7 TRBV5-8 CASSYRGREQYF TGTGCCAGCAGCTACAGGGGGCGAGAGCAGTACTTC
NA TRBD2 TRBJ2-1 TRBV18 CASSLYTSGRANEQFF TGTGCCAGCTCACTTTATACTAGCGGGAGGGCCAATGAGCAGTTCTTC
once NA TRBJ2-7 TRBV19 CASSLTPASYEQYF TGTGCCAGTAGTCTGACACCCGCTTCCTACGAGCAGTACTTC
NA NA TRBJ1-4 TRBV5-4 CASSLHGKSNEKLFF TGTGCCAGCAGCTTACATGGGAAGTCTAATGAAAAACTGTTTTTT
NA TRBD1 TRBJ1-5 TRBV28 CASSQDRARQPQHF TGTGCCAGCAGCCAGGACAGGGCGAGGCAGCCCCAGCATTTT
NA NA TRBJ1-1 TRBV27 CASSLASGYTEAFF TGTGCCAGCAGTTTGGCGTCAGGGTACACTGAAGCTTTCTTT